The 20 T cell receptor beta chains below come from one sample, sequenced in a study of control samples from healthy donors and cancer patients. Measured with immunoSEQ multiplex PCR; TCRdb has only the in-frame clones, and not every one. Altogether some 150,000 clones are present, roughly 94% being singletons, with the ten largest covering 11% to 15%. Specimen: PBMCs. Receptors were obtained from a man aged 55 to 70 with colorectal cancer.

This clone has only one observation. This rearrangement joins TRBV5-1 to TRBJ2-3; no firm D call. Looked up from germline, CDR1 is SGHRS and CDR2 is YFSETQ. V lost 4 bases to trimming and J lost 4 bases, with 16 bases between them. The CDR3 has 15 amino acids. CDR3 loop: CASSPGPTVPDTQYF. CDR3 nucleotide sequence: TGCGCCAGCAGCCCGGGCCCCACGGTACCAGATACGCAGTATTTT.

The rearrangement links TRBV7-6 to TRBJ1-6; D perhaps matches TRBD1 (5 bases). Germline CDR1 is SGHVS and CDR2 is FNYEAQ. Trimming stripped 7 bases from V and 7 bases from J, with 20 bases between. CDR3 length: 16 amino acids. As DNA, the CDR3 is TGTGCCAGCAAACTAGGTGGGGGACGGAGCAATTCACCCCTCCACTTT. Amino acids: CASKLGGGRSNSPLHF.

CDR3: CSAGEINSPLHF. DNA of the CDR3: TGCAGCGCCGGGGAGATTAATTCACCCCTCCACTTT. The rearrangement joins TRBV29-1 to TRBJ1-6; D is unclear. The CDR3 is 12 amino acids. Trimming took 7 bases from V and 6 from J, leaving 10 bases between them. The germline gives CDR1 SQVTM, CDR2 ANQGSEA.

The gene calls are TRBV7-2 and TRBJ2-7; 10 nucleotides agree with TRBD1. Trimming cost V 3 bases and J 6 bases; bases outside gene matches: 2. From germline, CDR1 is SGHTA and CDR2 FQGNSA. There are 13 residues in the CDR3. CDR3 bases: TGTGCCAGCAGCTTTGACAGGGGGCGCGAGCAGTACTTC. Translating gives CASSFDRGREQYF. The complete variable domain, with remaining parts taken from reference TRBV7-2 and TRBJ2-7, reads GAGVSQSPSNKVTEKGKDVELRCDPISGHTALYWYRQSLGQGLEFLIYFQGNSAPDKSGLPSDRFSAERTGGSVSTLTIQRTQQEDSAVYLCASSFDRGREQYFGPGTRLTVT.

This rearrangement joins TRBV24-1 to TRBJ1-2, with a possible D match to TRBD1 (5 bases). Germline V CDR1 and CDR2: KGHDR, SFDVKD. The CDR3 has 14 residues. The V end lost 1 base, the J end lost 4 bases, and 9 bases lay between the germline ends. The CDR3 reads CATSDFDSTYGYTF. In DNA, the CDR3 is TGTGCCACCAGTGATTTCGACAGTACCTATGGCTACACCTTC.

The chain recombines TRBV6-5 with TRBJ2-7; no firm D call. CDR3 length equals 15 residues. Germline V lookup: CDR1 MNHEY, CDR2 SVGAGI. Trimming cost V 0 bases and J 2 bases, with 11 bases left between them. The CDR3 loop is CASSYSTRPPYEQYF. The CDR3 coding sequence is TGTGCCAGCAGTTACTCGACCCGCCCCCCCTACGAGCAGTACTTC.

The CDR3 reads CASSRDTSNTEAFF. The DNA for the CDR3 is TGTGCCAGCAGCCGGGACACCTCGAACACTGAAGCTTTCTTT. The V call is TRBV14, the J call TRBJ1-1, with D perhaps TRBD1 (6 bases). The CDR3 totals 14 residues. Germline V lookup: CDR1 SGHDN, CDR2 FVKESK. V gave up 4 bases and J gave up 1 base, with 10 bases separating them.

CDR3 sequence reads: CASSPLSGGAGEQFF. CDR3 DNA: TGTGCCAGCAGCCCCCTTAGCGGGGGGGCCGGTGAGCAGTTCTTC. The chain recombines TRBV6-2 or TRBV6-3 with TRBJ2-1, with 11 bases lining up with TRBD2. This CDR3 is 15 amino acids long. Per germline, CDR1 MNHEY and CDR2 SVGEGT. J gave up 9 bases and V 6 bases, and 10 bases lay outside the gene matches.

The CDR3 protein is CASSMGAPDEKLFF. Written as DNA, the CDR3 is TGTGCCAGTAGTATGGGGGCTCCTGATGAAAAACTGTTTTTT. This chain connects TRBV19 to TRBJ1-4; a weak D match, TRBD1 (6 bases). This CDR3 is 14 amino acids long. In germline, CDR1 is LNHDA, CDR2 SQIVND (reference sequence). The V end was cut by 3 bases, the J end by 6 bases, with 11 bases between.

The table lists this clone with a count of one. The chain is built from TRBV30 and TRBJ1-6; 8 bases agree with TRBD1. Germline CDR1 and CDR2: GTSNPN and SVGIG (reference sequence). Trimming at V came to 0 bases and at J to 0 bases, leaving 1 base not matched to a gene. The CDR3 sequence is 16 residues long. The CDR3 DNA follows: TGTGCCTGGAGTGTAGACAGGGGCTCCTATAATTCACCCCTCCACTTT. Translated: CAWSVDRGSYNSPLHF. Full variable domain (outside the CDR3, taken from reference TRBV30 and TRBJ1-6): SQTIHQWPATLVQPVGSPLSLECTVEGTSNPNLYWYRQAAGRGLQLLFYSVGIGQISSEVPQNLSASRPQDRQFILSSKKLLLSDSGFYLCAWSVDRGSYNSPLHFGNGTRLTVT.

V and J are TRBV10-3 and TRBJ2-3; TRBD2 matches at 7 bases. Germline CDR1 ENHRY, CDR2 SYGVKD. The CDR3 consists of 15 residues. Trimming removed 1 base from V and 2 bases from J; junction bases left unmatched: 3. CDR3 bases: TGTGCCATCAGTGAGTTAGCGGGCTCCACAGATACGCAGTATTTT. It yields the protein CAISELAGSTDTQYF.

The V call is TRBV7-2, the J call TRBJ2-5; 10 nucleotides match TRBD2. V dropped 4 bases and J dropped 4; count of bases not matched to a gene: 12. The CDR3 runs 17 residues. The V gene's germline CDR1 is SGHTA and CDR2 FQGNSA. CDR3 amino acids: CASSSAGGQGSGETQYF. In DNA form, the CDR3 reads TGTGCCAGCAGCTCAGCGGGGGGGCAGGGGAGCGGAGAGACCCAGTACTTC.

V usage is TRBV7-2 and J usage is TRBJ1-1; the D is unclear. The CDR3 runs 13 residues. The germline gives CDR1 SGHTA, CDR2 FQGNSA. The V end was cut by 0 bases, the J end by 10 bases, with 12 bases between. CDR3 in amino acids: CASSLAGSEVAFF. DNA of the CDR3: TGTGCCAGCAGCTTAGCGGGGTCCGAGGTAGCTTTCTTT.

The chain employs TRBV11-3 and TRBJ2-2; TRBD1 agrees at 10 bases. V shed 6 bases and J 3 bases; nucleotides not matched to a gene: 10. This CDR3 region has 17 residues. Germline V gene lookup returns CDR1 SGHNT and CDR2 YENEEA. Written as DNA, the CDR3 is TGTGCCAGCAGTTTCGTATTGGGACAGGGGCACACCGGGGAGCTGTTTTTT. It translates to CASSFVLGQGHTGELFF.

The chain employs TRBV12-3 or TRBV12-4 and TRBJ1-2; D unclear. This CDR3 has 13 amino acids. Trimming took 8 bases from V and 8 from J, leaving 18 bases between them. CDR3 residues: CASRIRRVGGYTF. DNA of the CDR3: TGTGCCAGCCGAATCCGGAGGGTTGGCGGCTACACCTTC.

This chain joins TRBV2 and TRBJ1-2, with D possibly being TRBD1 (5 bases). This CDR3 has 11 residues. V shed 4 bases and J shed 8 bases, with 8 bases lying between them. Per the germline V gene, CDR1 is SNHLY and CDR2 is FYNNEI. The CDR3 reads CASSGDGGYTF. The CDR3 region has the DNA TGTGCCAGCAGTGGGGACGGAGGCTACACCTTC. Full variable domain (missing parts from reference TRBV2 and TRBJ1-2): EPEVTQTPSHQVTQMGQEVILRCVPISNHLYFYWYRQILGQKVEFLVSFYNNEISEKSEIFDDQFSVERPDGSNFTLKIRSTKLEDSAMYFCASSGDGGYTFGSGTRLTVV.

The chain couples TRBV5-3 to TRBJ1-1, with a possible D match to TRBD1 (6 bases). TRBV5-3 is an open reading frame, and its role is uncertain. V was clipped by 0 bases and J by 6 bases, with 9 bases between them. The CDR3 length is 13 residues. The CDR3 sequence: CARSLDREAEAFF. The CDR3 region has the DNA TGTGCCAGAAGCTTGGACAGGGAAGCTGAAGCTTTCTTT.

The chain joins TRBV9 to TRBJ1-2, with a weak D call TRBD1 (5 bases). The germline V and J ends were trimmed by 0 bases and 0 bases, with 9 bases remaining between them. The CDR3 is 15 residues long. CDR1 is SGDLS, CDR2 YYNGEE, per germline. The CDR3 sequence: CASSVDQGPNYGYTF. CDR3 bases: TGTGCCAGCAGCGTAGATCAGGGACCTAACTATGGCTACACCTTC.

The rearrangement uses TRBV4-2 and TRBJ1-2, with no clear D. This CDR3 spans 15 amino acids. Per the germline V gene, CDR1 is LGHNA and CDR2 is YNFKEQ. V shed 0 bases and J shed 0 bases, with 8 bases lying between them. The CDR3 reads CASSQDLNANYGYTF. The CDR3, as DNA: TGTGCCAGCAGCCAAGATTTAAACGCTAACTATGGCTACACCTTC.

A single count supports this clone. The chain employs TRBV30 and TRBJ1-1, with D perhaps matching TRBD1 (6 bases). The CDR3 consists of 11 residues. In germline, CDR1 is GTSNPN, CDR2 SVGIG (reference sequence). The V end was cut by 4 bases, the J end by 4 bases, with 7 bases between. CDR3 loop: CAWNRATEAFF. DNA of the CDR3: TGTGCCTGGAACAGGGCCACTGAAGCTTTCTTT.